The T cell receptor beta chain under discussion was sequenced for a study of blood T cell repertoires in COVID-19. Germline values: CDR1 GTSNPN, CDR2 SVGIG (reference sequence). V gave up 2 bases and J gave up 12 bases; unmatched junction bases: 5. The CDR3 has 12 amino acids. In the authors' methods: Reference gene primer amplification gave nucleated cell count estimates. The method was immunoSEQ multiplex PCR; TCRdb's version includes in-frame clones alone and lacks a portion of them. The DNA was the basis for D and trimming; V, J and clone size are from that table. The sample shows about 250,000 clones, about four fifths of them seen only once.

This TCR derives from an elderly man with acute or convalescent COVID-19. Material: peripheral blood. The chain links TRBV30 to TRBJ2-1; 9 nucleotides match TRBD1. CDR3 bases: TGTGCCTGGAGTCGGGACAGGGTCCGGCAGTTCTTC. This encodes CAWSRDRVRQFF.